These 10 T cell receptor beta chains originate from one sample sequenced in a study of blood T cell repertoires in COVID-19. Clones were read by immunoSEQ multiplex PCR, and TCRdb kept only the in-frame ones, dropping some. The sample shows under 300,000 clones, 88% of them seen only once. The sequenced sample consisted of PBMCs or T cells enriched from blood (not recorded which). The receptor source for this set is a woman in her sixties or seventies in a cohort exposed to, infected with or recovered from COVID-19 (not recorded which).

This clone showed up just a few times. The chain links TRBV27 to TRBJ1-5, with 10 bases identical to TRBD1. The CDR3 is 20 amino acids. In germline, CDR1 is MNHEY, CDR2 SMNVEV (reference sequence). V lost 8 bases to trimming and J lost 1 base; unmatched junction nucleotides: 20. The CDR3 coding sequence is TGTGCCAGCTCATTAGACCCTCGGACAGGGGGGAATATGAGCAATCAGCCCCAGCATTTT. This sequence encodes CASSLDPRTGGNMSNQPQHF.

This clone appeared a few times. This chain links TRBV30 with TRBJ2-7; tentatively, D is TRBD2 (6 bases). CDR3 size: 11 residues. CDR1 is GTSNPN and CDR2 is SVGIG in the germline V gene (reference sequence). Between the trimmed V and J ends, which lost 3 bases and 7 bases, there was a span of 10 bases. This CDR3 is CAWREGKEQYF. The DNA for the CDR3 is TGTGCCTGGAGGGAGGGGAAAGAGCAGTACTTC. Looking up the rest from reference TRBV30 and TRBJ2-7 gives the full variable domain: SQTIHQWPATLVQPVGSPLSLECTVEGTSNPNLYWYRQAAGRGLQLLFYSVGIGQISSEVPQNLSASRPQDRQFILSSKKLLLSDSGFYLCAWREGKEQYFGPGTRLTVT.

This clone was observed once. The chain is built from TRBV19 and TRBJ1-6, with D possibly TRBD1 on 5 matching bases. The V gene's germline CDR1 is LNHDA and CDR2 SQIVND (reference sequence). The CDR3 has 15 residues. V was shortened by 5 bases and J by 6 bases, with 14 bases between the two germline ends. CDR3 in DNA: TGTGCCAGTAGTGATACCGGGGGTCTTAATTCACCCCTCCACTTT. It yields the protein CASSDTGGLNSPLHF.

The chain couples TRBV5-1 to TRBJ2-7; 9 nucleotides match TRBD1. V trimming: 3 bases; J trimming: 6 bases; junction bases outside the gene matches: 7. In germline, CDR1 is SGHRS, CDR2 YFSETQ. The CDR3 consists of 14 residues. CDR3 sequence (DNA): TGCGCCAGCAGCTCGGGACAGGGCGGGGGCGAGCAGTACTTC. Its protein product is CASSSGQGGGEQYF.

There are a few counts of this clone. This sequence joins TRBV28 and TRBJ1-5; D not resolved. The CDR3 totals 17 residues. Germline V CDR1 and CDR2: MDHEN, SYDVKM. Trimming stripped 3 bases from V and 4 bases from J, with 19 bases between. The CDR3 DNA reads as TGTGCCAGCAGTTTCCCTCTCCGACTGCTTACGAATCAGCCCCAGCATTTT. Its translation is CASSFPLRLLTNQPQHF.

The chain couples TRBV7-6 to TRBJ2-2; the D gene is possibly TRBD1 (6 bases). V was trimmed by 5 bases and J by 1 base, leaving 8 bases between them. CDR1 is SGHVS and CDR2 is FNYEAQ in the germline V gene. The CDR3 consists of 14 residues. DNA for the CDR3: TGTGCCAGCAGCCAGACAGGGAACACCGGGGAGCTGTTTTTT. Its translation: CASSQTGNTGELFF. Using reference TRBV7-6 and TRBJ2-2 for the parts outside the CDR3, the full variable domain is GAGVSQSPRYKVTKRGQDVALRCDPISGHVSLYWYRQALGQGPEFLTYFNYEAQQDKSGLPNDRFSAERPEGSISTLTIQRTEQRDSAMYRCASSQTGNTGELFFGEGSRLTVL.

The rearrangement links TRBV7-8 to TRBJ2-2, with TRBD2 matching 9 bases. This CDR3 contains 15 residues. The V gene's germline CDR1 is SGHVS and CDR2 FQNEAQ. V shed 4 bases, J shed 0 bases, and the junction held 0 bases outside the gene matches. The CDR3 spells CASSSSGANTGELFF. The CDR3 DNA reads as TGTGCCAGCAGCTCTAGCGGGGCGAACACCGGGGAGCTGTTTTTT. Based on the CDR3 plus reference TRBV7-8 and TRBJ2-2, the full variable domain is GAGVSQSPRYKVAKRGQDVALRCDPISGHVSLFWYQQALGQGPEFLTYFQNEAQLDKSGLPSDRFFAERPEGSVSTLKIQRTQQEDSAVYLCASSSSGANTGELFFGEGSRLTVL.

V is TRBV7-2 and J is TRBJ1-5; weak D call: TRBD1 (6 bases). V dropped 5 bases and J dropped 1 base, with 9 bases sitting between them. Germline CDR1 and CDR2: SGHTA and FQGNSA. The CDR3 is 14 residues long. In nucleotides, the CDR3 is TGTGCCAGCAGCCGGACAGTCAGCAATCAGCCCCAGCATTTT. Translating it yields CASSRTVSNQPQHF.

In its sample, this clone was seen a few times. The CDR3 is CASSSRFHEQYF. In DNA form, the CDR3 reads TGTGCCAGCAGTTCTAGGTTCCACGAGCAGTACTTC. The chain combines TRBV28 with TRBJ2-7; D gene ambiguous. The CDR3 spans 12 residues. Trimming left V 4 bases short and J 5 bases short, with 9 bases between. Germline assignment: CDR1 MDHEN and CDR2 SYDVKM.

This chain connects TRBV3-1 (or the pseudogene TRBV3-2) to TRBJ2-7; TRBD2 matches at 12 bases. CDR1 and CDR2 from the germline V gene are LGHDT and YNNKEL (reference sequence). The V gene end was trimmed by 5 bases and the J gene end by 9 bases; junction bases not matched to a gene: 5. This CDR3 comprises 13 residues. The CDR3 loop is CASSASGRAAQYF. The CDR3 bases are TGTGCCAGCAGCGCTAGCGGGAGGGCCGCGCAGTACTTC.